These 21 T cell receptor beta chains originate from one sample sequenced in a study of T cells in Graves' hyperthyroidism and ophthalmopathy. Regions amplified from RNA transcripts were the TCR beta CDR3 regions. HTBI primers were used for first-round RT-PCR of the TCR CDR3. One entry per CDR3 protein, called by TCRdb with MiXCR from the multiplex PCR reads. Found here are approximately 500,000 distinct CDR3 sequences, around 46% of them singletons; the top ten hold around 7.7%. Sequenced input: peripheral blood or thyroid tissue (not recorded which). The receptors originated from a woman aged 18 to 35 with Graves' hyperthyroidism.

This clonotype was counted between two and nine times. This sequence joins TRBV4-2 and TRBJ1-5; D not certain. CDR1 and CDR2 from the germline V gene are LGHNA and YNFKEQ. The CDR3 length is 15 residues. Trimming pared 3 bases from V and 7 bases from J, leaving 16 bases between. The CDR3, as DNA: TGTGCCAGCAGCCAGGAAGGCTACAGAACCCAGCCCCAGCATTTT. Protein product: CASSQEGYRTQPQHF.

This clonotype was observed many times. An end of the junction differs from the germline gene, which may be a read error. This rearrangement joins TRBV15 to TRBJ1-2; 8 bases are a match to TRBD1. This CDR3 has 14 residues. The germline V gene encodes CDR1 LNHNV and CDR2 YYDKDF (reference sequence). Here the CDR3 DNA reads TGTGCCACCAGCAGGCGGGGACAGGACTACGGCTACACCTTC. Translation: CATSRRGQDYGYTF.

V and J are TRBV2 and TRBJ1-2, with TRBD1 matching over 9 bases. The CDR3 extends over 15 amino acids. The V and J ends lost 7 bases and 2 bases, in that order; junction bases with no gene match: 8. CDR1 and CDR2 (germline): SNHLY, FYNNEI. The CDR3 region has the DNA TGTGCCAGCAACCCGGGACAGGGTTCGAACTATGGCTACACCTTC. Translating it yields CASNPGQGSNYGYTF.

The rearrangement links TRBV20-1 to TRBJ1-2; TRBD1 matches at 7 bases. The CDR3 is made up of 12 amino acids. The germline CDR1 and CDR2 sequences are DFQATT and SNEGSKA (reference sequence). CDR3 sequence: CSLEEGGAGYTF. In DNA, the CDR3 is TGCAGCTTAGAGGAAGGGGGCGCTGGCTACACCTTC.

This clonotype came up many times. The V and J genes are TRBV6-6 and TRBJ2-5; D is undetermined. Germline loops: CDR1 MNHNY, CDR2 SVGAGI (reference sequence). Trimming left V 6 bases short and J 7 bases short, with 15 bases between. This CDR3 comprises 13 residues. CDR3 sequence: CASSPDWEGTQYF. The CDR3 DNA reads TGTGCCAGCAGCCCTGACTGGGAAGGGACCCAGTACTTC.

This clonotype was observed many times. V gene TRBV20-1 combines with J gene TRBJ1-4; D is uncertain. Germline lookup yields CDR1 DFQATT and CDR2 SNEGSKA (reference sequence). This CDR3 is 13 amino acids long. V dropped 1 base and J dropped 7 bases, with 10 bases sitting between them. The CDR3 loop reads CSARGWRSEKLFF. The CDR3 nucleotides read TGCAGTGCTAGAGGGTGGCGTAGTGAAAAACTGTTTTTT.

This rearrangement joins TRBV20-1 to TRBJ1-1, with TRBD1 identical over 7 bases. Trimming removed 0 bases from V and 5 bases from J; junction bases left unmatched: 18. The CDR3 consists of 18 residues. CDR1 DFQATT and CDR2 SNEGSKA come from the germline V gene (reference sequence). The CDR3 coding sequence is TGCAGTGCTAGAGATACAGGGGACTGGGTATTATTGAGGACTGAAGCTTTCTTT. This gives the protein CSARDTGDWVLLRTEAFF.

This clonotype has only a few counts. This chain uses TRBV5-1 with TRBJ1-1, with D perhaps TRBD1 (5 bases). This CDR3 has 15 residues. Trimming pared 2 bases from V and 1 base from J, leaving 12 bases between. The germline CDR1 and CDR2 sequences are SGHRS and YFSETQ. Here the CDR3 DNA reads TGCGCCAGCAGCTTAGGGGAGGGCTGGAACACTGAAGCTTTCTTT. Residues: CASSLGEGWNTEAFF.

This clonotype was recorded once. V is TRBV5-1 and J is TRBJ2-5, with 9 bases that match TRBD2. The CDR3 totals 14 residues. Germline lookup yields CDR1 SGHRS and CDR2 YFSETQ. V shed 4 bases and J 5 bases; nucleotides not matched to a gene: 6. The CDR3: CASSGSGRGETQYF. As DNA, the CDR3 is TGCGCCAGCAGCGGTAGCGGGAGAGGGGAGACCCAGTACTTC.

CDR3 amino acids: CASSPSARANVLTF. CDR3 DNA: TGTGCCAGCTCACCTTCCGCCCGGGCCAACGTCCTGACTTTC. This chain uses TRBV18 with TRBJ2-6; no reliable D call. The CDR3 is 14 amino acids. V was pared by 3 bases and J by 5 bases, with 8 bases between. Germline assignment: CDR1 KGHSH and CDR2 LQKENI.

The chain carries TRBV29-1 and TRBJ2-5; tentative D call: TRBD1 (6 bases). Germline CDR1 SQVTM, CDR2 ANQGSEA. V lost 6 bases and J lost 5, with 19 bases in between. The CDR3 is made up of 14 amino acids. Here the CDR3 reads CSVRDTNTGETQYF. The CDR3 DNA reads as TGCAGCGTACGGGACACGAACACCGGGGAGACCCAGTACTTC.

The CDR3 reads CATQIGRDVRETQYF. For the CDR3, the DNA is TGTGCTACCCAAATTGGGCGGGATGTACGAGAGACCCAGTACTTC. The genes are TRBV2 and TRBJ2-5; possibly TRBD2 for D (6 bases). Looked up from germline, CDR1 is SNHLY and CDR2 is FYNNEI. CDR3 length equals 15 residues.

The chain uses TRBV2 and TRBJ2-2, with TRBD2 as a possible D gene (5 bases). Trimming removed 8 bases from V and 8 bases from J, with 6 bases in between. The length of the CDR3 is 10 residues. In germline, CDR1 is SNHLY, CDR2 FYNNEI. The DNA of the CDR3 is TGTGCCAGCGGGGAGGGGGAGCTGTTTTTT. Translation gives CASGEGELFF.

This clonotype has at least ten counts. The CDR3 DNA follows: TGTGCCAGTTCCAGGGGGTACTATGGCTACACCTTC. Translated: CASSRGYYGYTF. This chain uses TRBV7-2 with TRBJ1-2; 7 positions match TRBD1. Losses at the gene ends were 9 bases for V and 3 bases for J; bases not matched to a gene: 4. CDR3 length: 12 amino acids. CDR1 is SGHTA and CDR2 is FQGNSA in the germline V gene.

For this clonotype: With a much larger clone just one base away, this may be a read error. The CDR3 ends on some other residue instead of the conserved phenylalanine or tryptophan, so this is likely a read error. This rearrangement joins TRBV6-5 to TRBJ1-1; no clear D gene. Trimming shortened V by 5 bases and J by 2 bases, and 12 bases separated the two germline ends. The germline CDR1 and CDR2 sequences are MNHEY and SVGAGI. The CDR3 runs to 14 residues. The CDR3 nucleotides read TGTGCCAGCAGTATACAGTGGAGCAACACTGAAGCTTTCTAT. Encoded protein: CASSIQWSNTEAFY.

This clonotype was detected ten times or more. The genes are TRBV29-1 and TRBJ2-7; a possible D gene is TRBD2 (5 bases). Germline loops: CDR1 SQVTM, CDR2 ANQGSEA. The CDR3 has 10 residues. The ends were cut back, 5 bases at V and 7 bases at J, with 9 bases in the middle. DNA of the CDR3: TGCAGCGTTTCTCAGCGGGAGCAGTACTTC. Translation: CSVSQREQYF.

This chain links TRBV29-1 with TRBJ1-3, with unresolved D. CDR3 size: 13 residues. The germline V gene has CDR1 SQVTM and CDR2 ANQGSEA. V dropped 1 base and J dropped 4 bases, with 8 bases sitting between them. As DNA, the CDR3 is TGCAGCGTTGAAGGACTAGCGGGAAACACCATATATTTT. It translates to CSVEGLAGNTIYF.

V gene TRBV7-2 combines with J gene TRBJ1-6; D is undetermined. Deletions cut 1 base from V and 9 bases from J, with 16 bases between. The CDR3 has 16 amino acids. From germline, CDR1 is SGHTA and CDR2 FQGNSA. CDR3 loop: CASSLGLAVFGSPLHF. CDR3 bases: TGTGCCAGCAGCTTAGGACTAGCGGTATTTGGTTCACCCCTCCACTTT. The whole variable domain, filled in from reference TRBV7-2 and TRBJ1-6, reads GAGVSQSPSNKVTEKGKDVELRCDPISGHTALYWYRQSLGQGLEFLIYFQGNSAPDKSGLPSDRFSAERTGGSVSTLTIQRTQQEDSAVYLCASSLGLAVFGSPLHFGNGTRLTVT.

Worth noting for this clonotype: A much more abundant neighbour one base away suggests this may be a read error. The chain is built from TRBV10-3 and TRBJ1-1; D is undetermined. The CDR3 consists of 11 residues. V was cut by 8 bases and J by 1 base, with 5 bases left in between. Per the germline V gene, CDR1 is ENHRY and CDR2 is SYGVKD. For the CDR3, the DNA is TGTGCCATCGTATCGAACACTGAAGCTTTCTTT. This encodes CAIVSNTEAFF.

On this clonotype itself: A clone one base away is much larger, so this may be a read error. The chain employs TRBV6-6 and TRBJ2-2; weak D call: TRBD2 (5 bases). Germline V CDR1 and CDR2: MNHNY, SVGAGI (reference sequence). The CDR3 covers 12 residues. The CDR3 region has the DNA TGTGCCAGCAGTTATTCTGGTGGGGAGCCGTTTTTT. This translates into CASSYSGGEPFF.

This clonotype was recorded many times. This chain connects TRBV15 to TRBJ2-7, with D perhaps given as TRBD1 or TRBD2 (7 bases each). The CDR3 sequence is 15 residues long. The V and J ends lost 8 bases and 7 bases respectively, with 24 bases between them. Germline CDR1 reads LNHNV; CDR2 reads YYDKDF (reference sequence). The CDR3 region is CATGFSTGAGGEQYF. CDR3 bases: TGTGCCACCGGTTTTTCCACAGGGGCCGGGGGGGAGCAGTACTTC.